Presented here are 13 T cell receptor beta chains from one specimen sequenced in a study of control samples from healthy donors and cancer patients. Profiled with immunoSEQ multiplex PCR; TCRdb holds only in-frame clones, not every one. This sample has about 160,000 clones; 93% occur once, and the top ten carry roughly 4%. The material sequenced was blood. These receptors came from a woman in her fifties or sixties in good health.

The chain is built from TRBV12-5 and TRBJ2-3, with D possibly TRBD2 on 6 matching bases. There are 20 residues in the CDR3. Germline CDR1 reads LGHNT; CDR2 reads FRNRAP. With 2 bases removed from V and 0 bases from J, the gap between germline ends came to 24 bases. The CDR3 DNA reads as TGTGCTAGTGGTTTGAACCAGCGGAGGGTTCTACGACCTAGCACAGATACGCAGTATTTT. The encoded protein is CASGLNQRRVLRPSTDTQYF. The entire variable domain, with the rest obtained from reference TRBV12-5 and TRBJ2-3, is as follows: DARVTQTPRHKVTEMGQEVTMRCQPILGHNTVFWYRQTMMQGLELLAYFRNRAPLDDSGMPKDRFSAEMPDATLATLKIQPSEPRDSAVYFCASGLNQRRVLRPSTDTQYFGPGTRLTVL.

The chain joins TRBV4-3 to TRBJ1-2; maybe TRBD1 (6 bases). The CDR3 spans 14 residues. Germline CDR1 LGHNA, CDR2 YSLEER. With 1 base removed from V and 7 bases from J, the gap between germline ends came to 13 bases. The CDR3 DNA is TGCGCCAGCAGCCAAGGCCCCAGGGGTAGTGGCTACACCTTC. Amino acid sequence: CASSQGPRGSGYTF.

This clone was seen only once. The chain is built from TRBV5-4 and TRBJ1-1; D gene ambiguous. V lost 3 bases and J lost 3, with 9 bases in between. In germline, CDR1 is SGHNT, CDR2 YYREEE (reference sequence). The CDR3 runs 13 residues. CDR3 nucleotides: TGTGCCAGCAGCTCCCTGAGGGACACTGAAGCTTTCTTT. Protein: CASSSLRDTEAFF.

The chain is built from TRBV19 and TRBJ1-1; tentative D call: TRBD1 (5 bases). Germline V gene sequence: CDR1 LNHDA, CDR2 SQIVND (reference sequence). V was shortened by 9 bases and J by 5 bases, with 16 bases between the two germline ends. The CDR3 is 13 amino acids. The CDR3 coding sequence is TGTGCCAGCACCAGGGCCGGGGGGACTGAAGCTTTCTTT. Protein sequence: CASTRAGGTEAFF.

This chain links TRBV5-6 with TRBJ1-2; 10 bases fit TRBD1. CDR1 and CDR2 (germline): SGHDT, YYEEEE. CDR3 size: 13 residues. V dropped 5 bases and J dropped 4; count of bases not matched to a gene: 2. This CDR3 is CASSRDRGYGYTF. CDR3 DNA sequence: TGTGCCAGCAGTCGGGACAGGGGCTATGGCTACACCTTC.

This clone has just one count. The chain employs TRBV7-9 and TRBJ1-5; 9 bases are shared with TRBD1. After removal of 5 bases from V and 5 bases from J, the junction contained 10 bases not matched to a gene. The length of the CDR3 is 16 residues. The germline V gene has CDR1 SEHNR and CDR2 FQNEAQ (reference sequence). CDR3 DNA: TGTGCCAGCAGCCCCCTGGGGACAGGGCTGGATCAGCCCCAGCATTTT. This sequence encodes CASSPLGTGLDQPQHF.

CDR3 DNA: TGTGCCAGCAGCCGAAGTGCAGCGGGGGGGCCCAATGAGCAGTTCTTC. It translates to CASSRSAAGGPNEQFF. V and J are TRBV4-2 and TRBJ2-1; TRBD2 matches at 10 bases. CDR1 LGHNA and CDR2 YNFKEQ come from the germline V gene. The V and J ends lost 4 bases and 6 bases, in that order; junction bases with no gene match: 9. CDR3 length equals 16 residues.

V and J are TRBV9 and TRBJ2-4; D is unclear. The CDR3 runs to 13 residues. Between the trimmed V and J ends, which lost 4 bases and 6 bases, there was a span of 11 bases. Germline CDR1 SGDLS, CDR2 YYNGEE. In nucleotides, the CDR3 is TGTGCCAGCAGCCCCTCGGGTGCAAACATTCAGTACTTC. It translates to CASSPSGANIQYF. The variable domain in full, with the rest retrieved from reference TRBV9 and TRBJ2-4, is DSGVTQTPKHLITATGQRVTLRCSPRSGDLSVYWYQQSLDQGLQFLIQYYNGEERAKGNILERFSAQQFPDLHSELNLSSLELGDSALYFCASSPSGANIQYFGAGTRLSVL.

The chain links TRBV18 to TRBJ2-3; D perhaps matches TRBD2 (6 bases). The CDR3 sequence is 16 residues long. Germline CDR1 KGHSH, CDR2 LQKENI. V shed 1 base and J shed 0 bases, with 11 bases lying between them. CDR3 in amino acids: CASSPLAGPSTDTQYF. The CDR3 DNA sequence: TGTGCCAGCTCACCACTGGCGGGGCCTAGCACAGATACGCAGTATTTT.

This rearrangement joins TRBV4-3 to TRBJ1-1, with 8 positions matching TRBD1. The V segment lost 0 bases and the J segment 1 base; nucleotides outside the gene matches: 1. Per germline, CDR1 LGHNA and CDR2 YSLEER. The length of the CDR3 is 15 residues. The DNA of the CDR3 is TGCGCCAGCAGCCAAGAAGGGACAGGGAACACTGAAGCTTTCTTT. Protein product: CASSQEGTGNTEAFF.

The rearrangement uses TRBV30 and TRBJ1-1; D is undetermined. Germline V gene lookup returns CDR1 GTSNPN and CDR2 SVGIG (reference sequence). The CDR3 totals 14 residues. V lost 4 bases and J lost 1, with 13 bases in between. CDR3 sequence reads: CAWNWGIANTEAFF. CDR3 nucleotide sequence: TGTGCCTGGAACTGGGGTATAGCGAACACTGAAGCTTTCTTT.

The CDR3 sequence: CASSLVGGLNSPLHF. The CDR3 DNA follows: TGTGCCAGCAGCTTAGTTGGGGGCCTAAATTCACCCCTCCACTTT. This chain connects TRBV7-2 to TRBJ1-6; TRBD1 is a possible D gene (6 bases). The CDR3 is 15 amino acids. Germline V gene sequence: CDR1 SGHTA, CDR2 FQGNSA. Trimming cost V 1 base and J 7 bases, with 11 bases left between them.

This rearrangement joins TRBV7-3 to TRBJ1-6; D unresolved. Germline V lookup: CDR1 SGHTA, CDR2 FQGTGA. The V gene lost 2 bases and the J gene lost 0 bases, with 5 bases spanning the gap. The CDR3 spans 15 residues. The CDR3 reads CASSLGGSYNSPLHF. CDR3 coding DNA: TGTGCCAGCAGCTTAGGCGGCTCCTATAATTCACCCCTCCACTTT. The full variable domain, rest sourced from reference TRBV7-3 and TRBJ1-6, is GAGVSQTPSNKVTEKGKYVELRCDPISGHTALYWYRQSLGQGPEFLIYFQGTGAADDSGLPNDRFFAVRPEGSVSTLKIQRTERGDSAVYLCASSLGGSYNSPLHFGNGTRLTVT.